This T cell receptor (beta chain) was sequenced in a study of blood T cell repertoires in COVID-19. Measured with immunoSEQ multiplex PCR; TCRdb has only the in-frame clones, and not every one. Here the sample spans some 65,000 clones, around 88% being singletons. The TCR was taken from a man aged 35 to 55 with COVID-19, enrolled during active disease. Sequencing was carried out using peripheral blood.

CDR3 nucleotide sequence: TGTGCCAGCAGTTTAAACCTAGCGGGGCAAGAGACCCAGTACTTC. This sequence encodes CASSLNLAGQETQYF. V and J are TRBV27 and TRBJ2-5, with 9 nucleotides matching TRBD2. The germline V gene encodes CDR1 MNHEY and CDR2 SMNVEV (reference sequence). V shed 2 bases, J shed 2 bases, and the junction held 3 bases outside the gene matches. This CDR3 is built from 15 residues.